These T cell receptor beta chains were read from a single sample in a study of early T cells in non-severe SARS-CoV-2 infection. TCRdb re-called the 5' RACE reads through MiXCR, storing one row per CDR3 protein. There are 69,000 or so distinct CDR3 sequences in the sample; less than 15% occur only once, and roughly 5.3% lies in the top ten. The sample consisted of whole blood. The receptors stem from an adult who was a healthcare worker with PCR-confirmed SARS-CoV-2 infection or an uninfected control (not recorded which). Each CDR3 is given with its conserved first and last residue. D genes are given only for firm matches. Expanded clones are given a class, and other clones once, few, many or no size at all.

v_call,clone_size,j_call,d_call,cdr3_aa,cdr3_nt
TRBV21-1,few,TRBJ2-5,NA,CASSKARLAGVKTQYF,TGTGCCAGCAGCAAAGCGCGCCTAGCGGGAGTTAAGACCCAGTACTTC
TRBV7-7,few,TRBJ2-1,TRBD1,CASSPRTGGHYNEQFF,TGTGCCAGCAGCCCCCGGACAGGGGGCCACTACAATGAGCAGTTCTTC
TRBV28,NA,TRBJ1-1,NA,CASEPPSRANTEAFF,TGTGCCAGCGAACCACCCAGCAGGGCGAACACTGAAGCTTTCTTT
TRBV3-1,few,TRBJ1-4,TRBD1,CASSLGTGEEKLFF,TGTGCCAGCAGCCTCGGGACAGGGGAAGAAAAACTGTTTTTT
TRBV7-2,many,TRBJ2-7,NA,CASSLMVGLTNSYEQYF,TGTGCCAGCAGCTTAATGGTCGGACTTACTAACTCCTACGAGCAGTACTTC
TRBV29-1,few,TRBJ2-7,NA,CSVGAGGIYEQYF,TGCAGCGTTGGGGCCGGCGGGATCTACGAGCAGTACTTC
TRBV7-7,many,TRBJ1-5,NA,CASSLSLSQPQHF,TGTGCTAGCAGCTTGAGTTTATCGCAGCCCCAGCATTTT
TRBV12-3/TRBV12-4,many,TRBJ2-5,TRBD1,CASRQFPGQGAPTETQYF,TGTGCCAGCAGACAATTCCCGGGACAGGGGGCGCCTACGGAGACCCAGTACTTC
TRBV6-2/TRBV6-3,NA,TRBJ1-1,NA,CASNVWANTEAFF,TGTGCCAGCAACGTTTGGGCGAACACTGAAGCTTTCTTT
TRBV20-1,many,TRBJ2-7,NA,CSASTSFSGQGAYEQYF,TGCAGTGCTAGTACATCCTTTTCTGGACAAGGAGCCTACGAGCAGTACTTC
TRBV28,many,TRBJ2-5,NA,CASSFGSNSQETQYF,TGTGCCAGCAGTTTCGGGAGTAATAGCCAAGAGACCCAGTACTTC
TRBV7-9,few,TRBJ2-1,NA,CASSLALRAGDEQFF,TGTGCCAGCAGCTTAGCGCTGAGGGCCGGGGATGAGCAGTTCTTC
TRBV10-3,few,TRBJ2-7,NA,CAISESIPPYEQYF,TGTGCCATCAGTGAAAGTATCCCACCGTACGAGCAGTACTTC
TRBV6-2/TRBV6-3,many,TRBJ2-6,NA,CASGYVVSKGSGANVLTF,TGTGCCAGCGGCTATGTCGTGTCAAAGGGTTCTGGGGCCAACGTCCTGACTTTC
TRBV4-3,NA,TRBJ2-1,TRBD2,CASSQLGLAGGNEQFF,TGCGCCAGCAGCCAACTGGGACTAGCGGGAGGAAATGAGCAGTTCTTC
TRBV7-2,many,TRBJ2-3,NA,CASRHRPGASTDTQYF,TGTGCCAGCAGACACAGACCGGGAGCCAGCACAGATACGCAGTATTTT
TRBV18,many,TRBJ2-3,NA,CASSPIDTQYF,TGTGCCAGCTCACCAATAGATACGCAGTATTTT
TRBV5-5,few,TRBJ1-2,NA,CASSPTGIIGYTF,TGTGCCAGCAGCCCAACAGGGATTATTGGCTACACCTTC
TRBV20-1,NA,TRBJ2-1,NA,CSASAIGGWFF,TGCAGTGCTAGTGCTATAGGGGGTTGGTTCTTC
TRBV7-6,many,TRBJ2-2,TRBD2,CASTYRASGGERELFF,TGTGCCAGCACCTACCGAGCATCGGGGGGTGAGAGGGAGCTGTTTTTT
TRBV3-1,NA,TRBJ2-1,NA,CASSARDSYRNEQFF,TGTGCCAGCAGCGCACGGGACTCCTATCGCAATGAGCAGTTCTTC
TRBV6-2/TRBV6-3,few,TRBJ2-3,TRBD2,CASSFGQREWLDTQYF,TGTGCCAGCAGTTTCGGACAGCGGGAGTGGTTAGATACGCAGTATTTT
TRBV3-1,NA,TRBJ2-1,NA,CASSRALRGGSYNEQFF,TGTGCCAGCAGCCGTGCTTTGAGGGGCGGCTCCTACAATGAGCAGTTCTTC
TRBV29-1,NA,TRBJ2-3,TRBD1,CSVGYRGHTDTQYF,TGCAGCGTTGGGTACAGGGGGCACACAGATACGCAGTATTTT
TRBV3-1,NA,TRBJ2-5,TRBD2,CASSRGLAGVETQYF,TGTGCCAGCAGCCGTGGACTAGCGGGGGTCGAGACCCAGTACTTC
TRBV5-4,NA,TRBJ2-5,NA,CASSLGGPETQYF,TGTGCCAGCAGCTTGGGCGGTCCGGAGACCCAGTACTTC
TRBV7-6,many,TRBJ2-3,TRBD2,CASRLRVAGAEGTDTQYF,TGTGCCAGCCGACTAAGAGTCGCGGGAGCAGAGGGGACAGATACGCAGTATTTT
TRBV29-1,NA,TRBJ2-7,NA,CSVEDRWYEQYF,TGCAGCGTTGAAGATCGCTGGTACGAGCAGTACTTC
TRBV20-1,few,TRBJ2-3,NA,CSANTRRSSGTDTQYF,TGCAGTGCTAACACGCGGAGGTCTAGTGGCACAGATACGCAGTATTTT
TRBV2,many,TRBJ2-7,NA,CASSVYGGQSYEQYF,TGTGCCAGCAGTGTCTACGGGGGGCAATCCTACGAGCAGTACTTC
TRBV27,few,TRBJ2-1,TRBD1,CASSLTGTGYNEQFF,TGTGCCAGCAGTTTAACCGGGACAGGGTACAATGAGCAGTTCTTC
TRBV10-2,NA,TRBJ1-6,NA,CASRGVNSPLHF,TGCGCCAGCAGGGGCGTGAATTCACCCCTCCACTTT
TRBV18,few,TRBJ2-7,NA,CASSPPSQGLTGNEQYF,TGTGCCAGCTCACCTCCATCCCAGGGCCTGACGGGGAACGAGCAGTACTTC
TRBV20-1,many,TRBJ2-1,NA,CSAREGTGRNEQFF,TGCAGTGCTAGAGAGGGAACAGGGCGCAATGAGCAGTTCTTC
TRBV19,many,TRBJ2-2,NA,CATSQGLNTGELFF,TGTGCCACCTCCCAGGGGTTAAACACCGGGGAGCTGTTTTTT
TRBV15,many,TRBJ2-5,NA,CATRKTQAQETQYF,TGTGCCACCAGAAAAACCCAGGCTCAAGAGACCCAGTACTTC
TRBV28,few,TRBJ2-4,TRBD1,CASSLGGTGNIQYF,TGTGCCAGCAGCTTGGGCGGGACAGGGAACATTCAGTACTTC
TRBV4-3,many,TRBJ2-2,NA,CASSQALRTGELFF,TGCGCCAGCAGCCAGGCACTACGCACCGGGGAGCTGTTTTTT
TRBV5-1,many,TRBJ1-2,TRBD1,CASRIGQGGYGYTF,TGCGCCAGCAGAATCGGACAGGGGGGCTATGGCTACACCTTC
TRBV12-3/TRBV12-4,many,TRBJ1-6,NA,CASRPSSYNSPLHF,TGTGCCAGCAGGCCTAGCTCCTATAATTCACCCCTCCACTTT
TRBV27,NA,TRBJ2-7,TRBD1,CASSYQGATEVNEQYF,TGTGCCAGCAGTTATCAGGGGGCTACAGAGGTTAACGAGCAGTACTTC
TRBV4-2,NA,TRBJ2-1,TRBD1,CASSQPGQGPKGQFF,TGTGCCAGCAGCCAACCGGGACAGGGACCCAAGGGGCAGTTCTTC
TRBV14,few,TRBJ2-4,NA,CASSLGAGGTDIQYF,TGTGCCAGCAGCCTGGGGGCCGGGGGGACGGACATTCAGTACTTC
TRBV7-9,many,TRBJ2-3,NA,CASSLNQETQYF,TGTGCCAGCAGCTTAAATCAAGAGACGCAGTATTTT
TRBV12-5,many,TRBJ2-1,TRBD2,CASGSGTKNGEQFF,TGTGCTAGTGGGTCCGGGACTAAAAACGGTGAGCAGTTCTTC
TRBV9,NA,TRBJ2-1,NA,CASSVLDYGVEQFF,TGTGCCAGCAGCGTACTGGACTATGGGGTAGAGCAGTTCTTC
TRBV19,few,TRBJ1-2,NA,CASSNRWGYTF,TGTGCCAGTAGTAATCGCTGGGGCTACACCTTC
TRBV5-1,few,TRBJ1-2,NA,CASSLEPGHNYGYTF,TGCGCCAGCAGCTTGGAGCCGGGTCATAACTATGGCTACACCTTC
TRBV30,many,TRBJ1-1,NA,CAWMRPREAFF,TGTGCCTGGATGAGACCCAGGGAAGCTTTCTTT
TRBV29-1,NA,TRBJ2-3,NA,CSALGRATDTQYF,TGCAGCGCTCTAGGACGGGCAACAGATACGCAGTATTTT
TRBV5-1,many,TRBJ2-2,TRBD2,CASSRRTSGNTGELFF,TGCGCCAGCAGCCGGAGGACTAGCGGGAACACCGGGGAGCTGTTTTTT
TRBV6-1,few,TRBJ1-6,TRBD1,CASSERGLTGSNSPLHF,TGTGCCAGCAGTGAGAGGGGATTGACAGGGTCTAATTCACCCCTCCACTTT
TRBV6-5,few,TRBJ1-5,TRBD1,CASSHDRVQPQHF,TGTGCCAGCAGTCATGACAGGGTTCAGCCCCAGCATTTT
TRBV5-6,few,TRBJ2-7,NA,CASSFYGYEQYF,TGTGCCAGCAGCTTTTACGGGTACGAGCAGTACTTC
TRBV7-9,few,TRBJ2-5,NA,CASSPRSGGEETQYF,TGTGCCAGCAGCCCCCGCTCGGGGGGCGAGGAGACCCAGTACTTC
TRBV5-1,NA,TRBJ1-2,NA,CASSLGGRDYGYTF,TGCGCCAGCAGCTTGGGCGGCAGGGACTATGGCTACACCTTC
TRBV4-1,NA,TRBJ2-3,TRBD2,CASSLQGASGNTDTQYF,TGCGCCAGCAGCCTACAAGGCGCTAGCGGCAACACAGATACGCAGTATTTT